This TCR beta chain is drawn from a study of beta chain features in type 1 diabetes (dated by TCRdb to about 2018). Looking at the study overall: Patients and healthy donors did not differ in mean age, gender distribution, total cell number or subset yield. Regulatory and stem cell-like memory subsets were obtained from only 8 patients and about 8 healthy donors, while naive and central memory subsets were obtained from all 30 or so donors. A total of 85 million to 110 million sorted cells were examined across all samples, and RNA yield correlated strongly with the number of cells per subset. In the study, recently diagnosed type 1 diabetes patients and matched healthy donors were compared on the TCRB repertoires of their sorted circulating CD4+ T cell subsets.

All of the isolated RNA was reverse transcribed with the High Capacity cDNA Reverse Transcription Kit, so expressed TCRB transcripts were sequenced. Deep immunoSEQ sequencing was applied to naive, central memory and regulatory T cell samples, giving an average of about 3.57 million total reads per sample. Sorted cells were lysed in RLT buffer, and RNA was extracted using DNase-treated RNeasy Micro or Mini kits according to cell number. To prevent cross-contamination, every cell subset was processed on its own, while patient and healthy donor samples were processed together. The immunoSEQ multiplex PCR was used to amplify TCRB sequences from cDNA, generating 87-bp fragments that spanned the CDR3 region. The amplicons were sequenced using the Illumina HiSeq platform. Per the original workflow: Synthetic template baselines were used to correct PCR bias computationally, reads within Hamming distance 2 were collapsed together, and singletons that could not be merged were discarded. Reads were aligned against IMGT to assign V, D and J genes, CDR3 length and insertions or deletions at six rearrangement sites. Within each subset, clonotype counts were normalized to sorted cell number, after which true diversity and Gini coefficients were computed with the tcR R package. Repertoire sharing was quantified using the overlap coefficient calculated on TCRB nucleotide sequences. TCRdb's version of the immuneACCESS table is confined to in-frame rearrangements and falls short of the full clone set. An unresolved V gene accounts for under half of the shortfall where checked; the remainder is of unknown origin. V, J and clone size are taken as reported in that table, and D and trimming were inferred from the DNA itself. The table for this sample lists about 160,000 clones; just over 8% of them were counted only once. Around 0.5% of the sample belongs to the ten largest clones.

From each donor, a single peripheral blood sample of 95 to 150 mL on average was drawn into heparinised tubes. Using a panel that included CD45RO, CCR7, CD25, CD127, CD95 and CD27, naive, central memory, regulatory and stem cell-like memory CD4+ T cells were sorted on a BD FACSAria II. A purity above 95% was achieved for all sorted populations. PBMCs were isolated right away by Lymphoprep density gradient centrifugation and were stained directly, without culture. Samples were stained and sorted in pairs, with one healthy donor and one patient per experiment, so that batch effects were minimized. This clone was recorded a few times. Its antigen is still unknown. No per-base quality is available; no much larger clone lies one base away. The junction shows trimming of 5 bases on V and 3 bases on J, plus 8 bases between the germline ends. Per the germline V gene (reference sequence), LNHDA is the CDR1 and SQIVND is the CDR2. The CDR3 contains 13 residues, cysteine and phenylalanine counted. Only the CDR3 portion is preserved as DNA: 39 bases, with reading frame beginning at the first base.

Overall study outcomes, separate from this receptor: Because cDNA rather than genomic DNA was sequenced, highly expressing activated cells could have been over-represented, although no difference in activation and CD3 levels was found between groups. Only small numbers of individuals were included in the HLA sub-analyses, which left unresolved whether HLA type had any influence on TCRB rearrangement. At VDJ recombination sites, patients with type 1 diabetes made fewer insertions and deleted more nucleotides, a pattern implying thymic rearrangement abnormalities. Shorter templates might be favored by PCR, yet because patient and control samples were amplified and corrected together, any such skew would affect both groups equally. In all four CD4+ subsets, TCRB CDR3 length was moderately but significantly shorter in type 1 diabetes patients. Naive, central memory and regulatory TCRB repertoires appeared to be more alike among patients than among healthy donors.

The rearranged chain carries TRBV19 and TRBJ1-5; no D segment can be confidently identified. Specimen: central memory CD4+ T cells from blood. The sequence derives from a woman younger than 35 with type 1 diabetes. In nucleotide form, the sequence is TGTGCCAGTAGTGAGTTCCTCAATCAGCCCCAGCATTTT. This gives the protein CASSEFLNQPQHF.